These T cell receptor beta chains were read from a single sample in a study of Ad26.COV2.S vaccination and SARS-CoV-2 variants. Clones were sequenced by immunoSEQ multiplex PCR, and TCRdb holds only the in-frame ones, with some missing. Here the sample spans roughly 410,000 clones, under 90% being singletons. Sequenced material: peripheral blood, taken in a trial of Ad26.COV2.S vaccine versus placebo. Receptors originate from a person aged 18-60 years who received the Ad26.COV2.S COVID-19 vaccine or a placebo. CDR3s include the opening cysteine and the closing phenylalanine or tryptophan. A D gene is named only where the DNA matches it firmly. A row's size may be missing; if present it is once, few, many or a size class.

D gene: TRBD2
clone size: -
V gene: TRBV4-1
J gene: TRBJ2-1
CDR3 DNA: TGCGCCAGCAGCCAATCTAGCGGGAGTATGGATGAGCAGTTCTTC
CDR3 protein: CASSQSSGSMDEQFF

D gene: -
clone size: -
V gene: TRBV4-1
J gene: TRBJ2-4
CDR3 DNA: TGCGCCAGCAGCCAAGAGTGGAGAAGTAAAAACATTCAGTACTTC
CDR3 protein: CASSQEWRSKNIQYF

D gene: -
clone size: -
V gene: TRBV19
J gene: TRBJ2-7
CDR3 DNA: TGTGCCAGTAGCCCTCGGGGGTTCTCCTACGAGCAGTACTTC
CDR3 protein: CASSPRGFSYEQYF

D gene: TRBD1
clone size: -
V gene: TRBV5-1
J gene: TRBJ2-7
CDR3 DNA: TGCGCCAGCAGCTCGAAAGGACAGGGGGCGCACGAGCAGTACTTC
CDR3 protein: CASSSKGQGAHEQYF

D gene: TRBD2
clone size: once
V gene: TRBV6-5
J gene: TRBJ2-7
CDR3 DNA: TGTGCCAGCAGCACCGAGACTAGCCATCTCTACGAGCAGTACTTC
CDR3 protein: CASSTETSHLYEQYF

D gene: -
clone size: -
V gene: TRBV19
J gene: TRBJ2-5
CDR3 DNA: TGTGCCAGTAGCTCAGGGGCAGAGACCCAGTACTTC
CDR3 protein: CASSSGAETQYF

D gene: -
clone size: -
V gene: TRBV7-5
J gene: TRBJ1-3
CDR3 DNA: TGTGCCAGAAGCTTAAGAGCAGGCCCGGCTGGAAACACCATATATTTT
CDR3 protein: CARSLRAGPAGNTIYF

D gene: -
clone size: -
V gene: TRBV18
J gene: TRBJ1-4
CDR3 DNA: TGTGCCAGCTCACCACCGGGGAGAGCGGGTGAAAAACTGTTTTTT
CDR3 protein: CASSPPGRAGEKLFF

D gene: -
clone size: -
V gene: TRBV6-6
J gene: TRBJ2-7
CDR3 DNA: TGTGCCAGCACAGGAACCTACGAGCAGTACTTC
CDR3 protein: CASTGTYEQYF

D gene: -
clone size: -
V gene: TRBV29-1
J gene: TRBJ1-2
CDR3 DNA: TGCAGCGTGACGGGGGGGGAATCTGGCTACACCTTC
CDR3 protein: CSVTGGESGYTF

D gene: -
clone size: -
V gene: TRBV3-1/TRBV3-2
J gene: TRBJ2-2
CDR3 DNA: TGTGCCAGCAGCCAAGATCTGGCTACCGGGGAGCTGTTTTTT
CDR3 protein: CASSQDLATGELFF

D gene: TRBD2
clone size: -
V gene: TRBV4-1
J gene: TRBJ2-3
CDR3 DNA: TGCGCCAGCAGCCAAGTTCCAGGACTAGCGGGTGGGGCAGATACGCAGTATTTT
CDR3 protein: CASSQVPGLAGGADTQYF

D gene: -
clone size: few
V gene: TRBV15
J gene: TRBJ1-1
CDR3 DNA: TGTGCCACCAGCAGAGATGAGAGGGGCAACACTGAAGCTTTCTTT
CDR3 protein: CATSRDERGNTEAFF

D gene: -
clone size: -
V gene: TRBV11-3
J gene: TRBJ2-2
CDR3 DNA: TGTGCCAGCAGCGCTCGCGCCTCCAGGGGCACCGGGGAGCTGTTTTTT
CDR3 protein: CASSARASRGTGELFF

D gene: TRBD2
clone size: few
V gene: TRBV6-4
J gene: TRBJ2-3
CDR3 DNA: TGTGCCAGCAGAACGACAGCGGGGGTCAGCACAGATACGCAGTATTTT
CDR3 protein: CASRTTAGVSTDTQYF

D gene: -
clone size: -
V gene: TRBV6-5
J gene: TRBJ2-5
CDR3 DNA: TGTGCCAGCAGTTACCCCCAAGAGACCCAGTACTTC
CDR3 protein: CASSYPQETQYF

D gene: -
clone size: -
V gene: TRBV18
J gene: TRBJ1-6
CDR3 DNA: TGTGCCAGCTCATCGGACACGGCCGTATCGATATCTTCACCCCTCCACTTT
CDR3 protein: CASSSDTAVSISSPLHF

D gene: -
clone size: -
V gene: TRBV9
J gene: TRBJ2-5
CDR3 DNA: TGTGCCAGCAGCGCGACGGGGTACCAAGAGACCCAGTACTTC
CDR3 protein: CASSATGYQETQYF

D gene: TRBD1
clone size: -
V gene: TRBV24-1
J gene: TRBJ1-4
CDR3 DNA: TGTGCCACCAGTGGTAAAGGGACAGGAGAAAAACTGTTTTTT
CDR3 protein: CATSGKGTGEKLFF

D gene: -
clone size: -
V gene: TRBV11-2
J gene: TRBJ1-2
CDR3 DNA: TGTGCCAGCAGCCTCAATGGCTACACCTTC
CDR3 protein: CASSLNGYTF

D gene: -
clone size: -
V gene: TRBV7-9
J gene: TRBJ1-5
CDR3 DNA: TGTGCCAGCAGCTTAGCGGTAGGACTTAGCAATCAGCCCCAGCATTTT
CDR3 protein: CASSLAVGLSNQPQHF

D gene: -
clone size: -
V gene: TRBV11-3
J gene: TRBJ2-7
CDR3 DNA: TGTGCCAGCAGCTTAGAGAAATACGAGCAGTACTTC
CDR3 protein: CASSLEKYEQYF

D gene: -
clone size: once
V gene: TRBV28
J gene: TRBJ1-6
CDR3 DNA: TGTGCCAGCAGCGCTCCGGCCAGGGCTAATAATTCACCCCTCCACTTT
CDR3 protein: CASSAPARANNSPLHF

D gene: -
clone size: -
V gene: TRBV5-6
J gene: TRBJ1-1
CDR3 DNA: TGTGCCAGCAGCTTTAGGGTGGGAAACACTGAAGCTTTCTTT
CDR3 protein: CASSFRVGNTEAFF

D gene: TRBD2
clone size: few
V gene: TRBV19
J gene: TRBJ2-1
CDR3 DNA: TGTGCCAGTAGGCCTATAGCGGGGGGTTCTCAAGAGCAGTTCTTC
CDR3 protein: CASRPIAGGSQEQFF

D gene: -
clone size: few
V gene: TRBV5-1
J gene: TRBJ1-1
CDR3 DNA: TGCGCCAGCAGCTTAGGGACCGTGACAGGCGGAGAAGCTTTCTTT
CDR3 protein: CASSLGTVTGGEAFF

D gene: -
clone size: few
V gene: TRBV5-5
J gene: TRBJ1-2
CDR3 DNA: TGTGCCAGCAGCTCGAACCGGGGAAGAGGCTACACCTTC
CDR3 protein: CASSSNRGRGYTF

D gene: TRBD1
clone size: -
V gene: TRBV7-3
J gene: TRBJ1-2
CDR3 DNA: TGTGCCAGCAGCCTAAGCGGGACAGGGAACTATGGCTACACCTTC
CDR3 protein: CASSLSGTGNYGYTF

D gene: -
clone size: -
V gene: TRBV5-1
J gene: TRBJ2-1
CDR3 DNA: TGCGCCAGCAGCGGGACCACTAGCGAGCAGTTCTTC
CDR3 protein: CASSGTTSEQFF

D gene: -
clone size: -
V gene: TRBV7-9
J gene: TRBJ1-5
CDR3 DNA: TGTGCCAGCAGCTTAGGGCTGAGCCAGCCCCAGCATTTT
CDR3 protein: CASSLGLSQPQHF

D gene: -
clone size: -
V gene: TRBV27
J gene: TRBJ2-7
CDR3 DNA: TGTGCCAGCAGTTTTTCGGGTGGACACGAGCAGTACTTC
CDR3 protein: CASSFSGGHEQYF

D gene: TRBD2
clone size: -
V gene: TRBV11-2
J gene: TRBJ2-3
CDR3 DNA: TGTGCCTCCGCTAGCGGGGGAACAGATACGCAGTATTTT
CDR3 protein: CASASGGTDTQYF